The 29 T cell receptor beta chains in this list originate from one sample, sequenced in a study of sequential checkpoint blockade in melanoma (dated by TCRdb to about 2019). The library was built by means of the immunoSEQ multiplex PCR assay. TCRdb re-hosts the immuneACCESS table, in-frame sequences only. Its copies lack some clones; in the studies checked, an unresolved V gene accounts for under half of them, and the cause for the rest is not known. Within this sample are 30,000 or so clones, with 86% of them counted one time only. More than 20% of the sample rests with the top ten. This specimen's treatment or condition label, interpreted: randomized to nivolumab then ipilimumab (arm A) or the reverse (arm B). The specimen comprised CD8+ T cells sorted from blood (inferred from file names), sampled from a patient given nivolumab and ipilimumab in sequence. The receptor source for this set is a human donor with melanoma.

The chain couples TRBV19 to TRBJ2-7, with 8 positions matching TRBD2. J was trimmed by 5 bases and V by 3 bases; bases with no gene match: 9. This CDR3 spans 15 amino acids. Germline V CDR1 and CDR2: LNHDA, SQIVND (reference sequence). The CDR3 bases are TGTGCCAGTAGTATTACAAGCGGGAGCACTAACGAGCAGTACTTC. Translating it yields CASSITSGSTNEQYF.

V usage is TRBV7-9 and J usage is TRBJ2-7, with 14 bases identical to TRBD2. V shed 4 bases, J shed 7 bases, and the junction held 12 bases outside the gene matches. CDR1 is SEHNR, CDR2 FQNEAQ, per germline (reference sequence). This CDR3 is 17 amino acids long. In DNA, the CDR3 is TGTGCCAGCAGCTCGTACCGACTAGCGGGAGGGCCGTTTGAGCAGTACTTC. This gives the protein CASSSYRLAGGPFEQYF.

V and J are TRBV13 and TRBJ1-4; 11 bases are a match to TRBD1. Looked up from germline, CDR1 is PRHDT and CDR2 is FYEKMQ (reference sequence). Unmatched junction bases numbered 5, after V lost 5 bases and J lost 3 bases. The CDR3 has 16 residues. CDR3 sequence reads: CASSLGQGVPNEKLFF. DNA for the CDR3: TGTGCCAGCAGCCTGGGACAGGGGGTCCCTAATGAAAAACTGTTTTTT.

This chain joins TRBV2 and TRBJ2-7; D is possibly TRBD2 (6 bases). The V gene lost 6 bases and the J gene lost 4 bases, with 22 bases spanning the gap. Germline V gene sequence: CDR1 SNHLY, CDR2 FYNNEI. The CDR3 runs to 16 residues. Written as DNA, the CDR3 is TGTGCCAGCAGGGCGCTGGGGGGAGGAGTTAGGTACGAGCAGTACTTC. Protein: CASRALGGGVRYEQYF.

The V gene is TRBV19, the J gene TRBJ2-6; D is perhaps TRBD2 (5 bases). The V gene lost 9 bases and the J gene lost 3 bases, with 21 bases spanning the gap. CDR3 size: 17 residues. Germline V CDR1 and CDR2: LNHDA, SQIVND (reference sequence). DNA of the CDR3: TGTGCCAGAAGCAGGCATTTAATAGCGAATGGGGCCAACGTCCTGACTTTC. Translating gives CARSRHLIANGANVLTF.

The chain combines TRBV10-1 with TRBJ2-7; the match to TRBD1 covers 8 bases. Germline CDR1 is WNHNN and CDR2 is SYGVQD (reference sequence). Losses at the gene ends were 3 bases for V and 5 bases for J; bases not matched to a gene: 3. This CDR3 contains 13 residues. CDR3 nucleotides: TGCGCCAGCAGTGAAGGGACAGGACACGAGCAGTACTTC. This gives the protein CASSEGTGHEQYF.

The V gene is TRBV27, the J gene TRBJ1-1; D is perhaps TRBD1 (6 bases). Looked up from germline, CDR1 is MNHEY and CDR2 is SMNVEV (reference sequence). The V end was cut by 3 bases, the J end by 0 bases, with 8 bases between. The CDR3 is 14 residues long. The CDR3, as DNA: TGTGCCAGCAGTTTGGGGGCCGTGAACACTGAAGCTTTCTTT. It specifies CASSLGAVNTEAFF.

V and J are TRBV4-1 and TRBJ2-3, with no clear D. The CDR3 length is 16 residues. V was shortened by 2 bases and J by 0 bases, with 12 bases between the two germline ends. Germline assignment: CDR1 MGHRA and CDR2 YSYEKL. In DNA form, the CDR3 reads TGCGCCAGCAGCCAATTACTGGTCACTAGCACAGATACGCAGTATTTT. It translates to CASSQLLVTSTDTQYF.

V usage is TRBV25-1 and J usage is TRBJ2-3; tentative D call: TRBD1 (5 bases). V was pared by 4 bases and J by 1 base, with 18 bases between. The germline V gene has CDR1 MGHDK and CDR2 SYGVNS. This CDR3 has 17 amino acids. The CDR3 protein is CASSGPRQNSGTDTQYF. The CDR3 DNA reads TGTGCCAGCAGTGGGCCCAGACAGAATTCGGGCACAGATACGCAGTATTTT.

V and J are TRBV7-9 and TRBJ2-7; 14 nucleotides align to TRBD2. Per germline, CDR1 SEHNR and CDR2 FQNEAQ (reference sequence). There are 18 residues in the CDR3. V shed 5 bases and J 0 bases; nucleotides not matched to a gene: 9. CDR3 DNA: TGTGCCAGCAGCCCCACGGGACTAGCGGGAGTGATCTCCTACGAGCAGTACTTC. It encodes CASSPTGLAGVISYEQYF.

The gene calls are TRBV6-6 and TRBJ2-5; D may be TRBD2 (6 bases). The CDR3 length is 15 residues. The germline V and J ends were trimmed by 5 bases and 5 bases, with 18 bases remaining between them. CDR1 and CDR2 from the germline V gene are MNHNY and SVGAGI (reference sequence). The CDR3, as DNA: TGTGCCAGCAGTCGCCGGACTATGGTCGGGGAGACCCAGTACTTC. Amino acid sequence: CASSRRTMVGETQYF.

Comment on this clone: A junction end diverges from the germline sequence, so it may reflect a read error. The CDR3 is CSVQDRTGTYEQYF. The CDR3 DNA follows: TGCAGCGTTCAAGATAGGACGGGGACCTACGAGCAGTACTTC. This rearrangement joins TRBV29-1 to TRBJ2-7; possibly TRBD2 for D (5 bases). Per germline, CDR1 SQVTM and CDR2 ANQGSEA. The CDR3 is 14 amino acids.

The chain employs TRBV4-2 and TRBJ2-7, with TRBD2 matching 11 bases. The germline V gene encodes CDR1 LGHNA and CDR2 YNFKEQ. This CDR3 has 14 residues. Losses at the gene ends were 7 bases for V and 4 bases for J; bases not matched to a gene: 6. The CDR3 sequence is CASKFSGGAYEQYF. CDR3 nucleotides: TGTGCCAGCAAGTTTAGCGGGGGGGCGTACGAGCAGTACTTC.

V gene TRBV4-1 combines with J gene TRBJ1-1; weak D call: TRBD1 (6 bases). V was clipped by 0 bases and J by 7 bases, with 12 bases between them. Per the germline V gene, CDR1 is MGHRA and CDR2 is YSYEKL. CDR3 length: 14 residues. DNA of the CDR3: TGCGCCAGCAGCCAAGATGCAGGGGAGGGTGAAGCTTTCTTT. This sequence encodes CASSQDAGEGEAFF.

The chain recombines TRBV28 with TRBJ2-3; no definite D call. Germline CDR1 is MDHEN and CDR2 is SYDVKM. The CDR3 loop spans 13 amino acids. Trimming cost V 8 bases and J 2 bases, with 11 bases left between them. The CDR3 nucleotides are TGTGCCAGCCAGAGGTTCGACACAGATACGCAGTATTTT. Translating it yields CASQRFDTDTQYF.

This chain joins TRBV7-8 and TRBJ2-3; D is unresolved. The CDR3 consists of 15 residues. Deletions cut 3 bases from V and 2 bases from J, with 12 bases between. The germline V gene encodes CDR1 SGHVS and CDR2 FQNEAQ. The CDR3 region is CASSFVMEPTDTQYF. Here the CDR3 DNA reads TGTGCCAGCAGCTTCGTTATGGAGCCCACAGATACGCAGTATTTT.

This chain links TRBV6-5 with TRBJ2-3; 9 bases map to TRBD1. The CDR3 totals 15 residues. Trimming took 2 bases from V and 4 from J; bases not matched to a gene: 4. CDR1 MNHEY and CDR2 SVGAGI come from the germline V gene. CDR3 in DNA: TGTGCCAGCAGTTACGCGGGACAGGGCCCAGATACGCAGTATTTT. The encoded protein is CASSYAGQGPDTQYF.

The chain recombines TRBV15 with TRBJ2-1; the D is unclear. This CDR3 is built from 15 residues. Trimming took 6 bases from V and 8 from J, leaving 20 bases between them. Germline CDR1 and CDR2: LNHNV and YYDKDF (reference sequence). Here the CDR3 DNA reads TGTGCCACCAGAGCCGGGTTTAGCCTCCCCCATGAGCAGTTCTTC. Residues: CATRAGFSLPHEQFF.

The rearrangement uses TRBV9 and TRBJ2-7; D perhaps matches TRBD1 (6 bases). Germline V gene sequence: CDR1 SGDLS, CDR2 YYNGEE. V lost 4 bases and J lost 1, with 12 bases in between. This CDR3 region has 14 residues. This CDR3 reads CASSPRTDSYEQYF. Written as DNA, the CDR3 is TGTGCCAGCAGCCCCCGGACAGATTCCTACGAGCAGTACTTC.

The chain carries TRBV5-6 and TRBJ2-3; TRBD1 is a possible D gene (6 bases). Trimming stripped 4 bases from V and 2 bases from J, with 11 bases between. The CDR3 covers 14 residues. Germline CDR1 and CDR2: SGHDT and YYEEEE. CDR3 sequence: CASSPRDNTDTQYF. CDR3 DNA: TGTGCCAGCAGCCCCCGGGACAACACAGATACGCAGTATTTT.

The V call is TRBV27, the J call TRBJ1-4; D may be TRBD1 (6 bases). CDR1 and CDR2 from the germline V gene are MNHEY and SMNVEV (reference sequence). Trimming shortened V by 3 bases and J by 5 bases, and 19 bases separated the two germline ends. CDR3 length: 17 residues. The chain's CDR3 is CASSLAGGGRRNEKLFF. The DNA for the CDR3 is TGTGCCAGCAGTTTGGCCGGGGGGGGCAGGCGGAATGAAAAACTGTTTTTT.

This sequence joins TRBV6-6 and TRBJ2-5, with 12 nucleotides matching TRBD2. Germline trimming cut 0 bases from V and 4 bases from J; bases unmatched to any gene: 3. This CDR3 is 16 amino acids long. Germline V gene lookup returns CDR1 MNHNY and CDR2 SVGAGI (reference sequence). The CDR3 loop is CASSYSASGGAETQYF. CDR3 bases: TGTGCCAGCAGTTACTCGGCTAGCGGGGGGGCAGAGACCCAGTACTTC.

The rearrangement joins TRBV9 to TRBJ2-1; D is unclear. The V end was cut by 0 bases, the J end by 10 bases, with 14 bases between. Per germline, CDR1 SGDLS and CDR2 YYNGEE. The CDR3 length is 14 residues. CDR3 region: CASSVVGSSREQFF. The CDR3, as DNA: TGTGCCAGCAGCGTAGTGGGTAGCTCACGGGAGCAGTTCTTC.

J is TRBJ2-3 and V is TRBV13; D is unresolved. This CDR3 is built from 14 residues. Between the trimmed V and J ends, which lost 0 bases and 2 bases, there was a span of 6 bases. Germline V lookup: CDR1 PRHDT, CDR2 FYEKMQ (reference sequence). CDR3 in DNA: TGTGCCAGCAGCTTAGGGAGAGCCACAGATACGCAGTATTTT. Encoded protein: CASSLGRATDTQYF.

The chain carries TRBV5-4 and TRBJ1-6; 9 bases fit TRBD1. V dropped 1 base and J dropped 7; count of bases not matched to a gene: 3. Germline V lookup: CDR1 SGHNT, CDR2 YYREEE (reference sequence). CDR3 size: 15 residues. In DNA, the CDR3 is TGTGCCAGCAGCTTGCCGGGACAGGGCAATTCACCCCTCCACTTT. Protein sequence: CASSLPGQGNSPLHF.

The chain recombines TRBV2 with TRBJ1-3; possibly TRBD1 for D (5 bases). Trimming took off 0 bases at V and 2 bases at J, with 14 bases between the two ends. CDR1 SNHLY and CDR2 FYNNEI come from the germline V gene. This CDR3 is 17 amino acids long. CDR3 sequence reads: CASSEALWGETGNTIYF. CDR3 DNA: TGTGCCAGCAGTGAAGCGCTTTGGGGGGAAACTGGAAACACCATATATTTT.

The genes are TRBV4-1 and TRBJ2-5, with D hard to call. The V and J ends lost 4 bases and 5 bases respectively, with 8 bases between them. This CDR3 spans 12 amino acids. From germline, CDR1 is MGHRA and CDR2 YSYEKL. The CDR3 sequence is CASSPKPETQYF. Written as DNA, the CDR3 is TGCGCCAGCAGCCCCAAGCCGGAGACCCAGTACTTC.

The rearrangement uses TRBV13 and TRBJ2-5; tentative D call: TRBD2 (5 bases). V lost 5 bases and J 7 bases, leaving 8 bases between the germline ends. The CDR3 consists of 11 residues. Germline CDR1 reads PRHDT; CDR2 reads FYEKMQ (reference sequence). In DNA form, the CDR3 reads TGTGCCAGCAGCGCCCGGGGGACCCAGTACTTC. Translated: CASSARGTQYF. Looking up the rest from reference TRBV13 and TRBJ2-5 gives the full variable domain: AAGVIQSPRHLIKEKRETATLKCYPIPRHDTVYWYQQGPGQDPQFLISFYEKMQSDKGSIPDRFSAQQFSDYHSELNMSSLELGDSALYFCASSARGTQYFGPGTRLLVL.

This clone came up once. The rearrangement uses TRBV28 and TRBJ2-7; D is perhaps TRBD2 (6 bases). Trimming removed 1 base from V and 0 bases from J, with 10 bases in between. From germline, CDR1 is MDHEN and CDR2 SYDVKM. The CDR3 length is 15 residues. CDR3 bases: TGTGCCAGCAGTTTATTGCACGGGAGCTCCTACGAGCAGTACTTC. Translation gives CASSLLHGSSYEQYF.